This T cell receptor (beta chain) was identified during a study of T cells in Graves' hyperthyroidism and ophthalmopathy. The definition of stable Graves' hyperthyroidism was no ophthalmopathy progression within 18 months. Amplification yielded TCR beta CDR3 regions, with RNA transcripts as the source. First-round RT-PCR with HTBI primers amplified the TCR CDR3 region. TCRdb re-called the multiplex PCR reads with MiXCR, one entry per CDR3 protein. This table holds fewer than 700,000 distinct CDR3 sequences, roughly 17% found once. The CDR3 spans 17 residues. V trimming: 5 bases; J trimming: 1 base; junction bases outside the gene matches: 9. From germline, CDR1 is SGHTA and CDR2 FQGNSA. In its sample, this clonotype was seen many times.

This receptor was identified in a woman under 40 with Graves' hyperthyroidism. The chain has TRBV7-2 and TRBJ2-3; 10 bases line up with TRBD2. Sequenced sample: blood. The CDR3 reads CASSPQPLAGGTDTQYF. The CDR3 coding sequence is TGTGCCAGCAGCCCTCAACCGCTAGCGGGGGGCACAGATACGCAGTATTTT.